The clone carrying this TCR beta chain has a handful of counts. These data belong to a study of CD8+CD57+ T cells in acquired aplastic anemia. TCR beta VDJ and CDR3 profiling used genomic DNA as template. TCRdb reprocessed the reads via MiXCR and lists one record per CDR3 protein. The repertoire holds 150,000 to 180,000 distinct CDR3 sequences, with roughly 54% as singletons. Patients selected for sequencing had displayed CD8+CD57+ cell expansion by flow cytometry. V dropped 0 bases and J dropped 5 bases, with 10 bases sitting between them. This CDR3 is 14 amino acids long. The germline CDR1 and CDR2 sequences are LNHNV and YYDKDF (reference sequence).

Sequencing input: sorted CD4+, CD8+, or CD8+CD57+ T cells (not recorded which) from PBMCs. The rearrangement links TRBV15 to TRBJ1-2; TRBD1 might be the D (5 bases). This receptor was taken from a human donor with aplastic anemia. CDR3 nucleotide sequence: TGTGCCACCAGCAGAGACAACGGGGGGTATGGCTACACCTTC. Amino acids: CATSRDNGGYGYTF. Together with reference TRBV15 and TRBJ1-2, the CDR3 gives the full variable domain: DAMVIQNPRYQVTQFGKPVTLSCSQTLNHNVMYWYQQKSSQAPKLLFHYYDKDFNNEADTPDNFQSRRPNTSFCFLDIRSPGLGDTAMYLCATSRDNGGYGYTFGSGTRLTVV.